These 17 T cell receptor beta chains were all obtained from the same sample, sequenced in a study of T cell clonality in common variable immunodeficiency. Measured with immunoSEQ multiplex PCR; TCRdb has only the in-frame clones, and not every one. This sample has tens of thousands of clones and no singletons, with less than 3.5% in the ten largest. The sequenced material came from peripheral blood mononuclear cells. The receptor set was obtained from a person aged 18 to 69 in good health.

This clone was detected ten times or more. CDR3 loop: CASSTGHTSGNTIYF. CDR3 DNA, as far as it was read: TGTGCCAGCAGCACTGGACATACCTCTGGAAACACC. This chain joins TRBV5-5 and TRBJ1-3; D is possibly TRBD1 (5 bases). The read stops 3 residues short of the end of the CDR3; the missing end is completed from the germline J gene. Trimming pared 4 bases from V and 0 bases from J, leaving 11 bases between. CDR1 and CDR2 from the germline V gene are SGHKS and YYEKEE (reference sequence). The CDR3 contains 15 residues.

Ten or more counts support this clone. The read terminates 3 residues ahead of where the CDR3 ends, so the germline J gene completes it. This chain joins TRBV20-1 and TRBJ2-7, with 7 bases fitting TRBD1. Per the germline V gene, CDR1 is DFQATT and CDR2 is SNEGSKA (reference sequence). Trimming took 6 bases from V and 6 from J; bases not matched to a gene: 11. The CDR3 covers 13 residues. Here the CDR3 reads CSATGQLSSEQYF. Partial CDR3 DNA: TGCAGTGCCACGGGACAGTTGTCTTCCGAG.

This clone showed up many times. The observed sequence ends 3 residues before the CDR3 terminus, with the missing tail filled in from the germline J gene. The rearrangement uses TRBV20-1 and TRBJ2-7; TRBD1 aligns across 10 bases. Germline V CDR1 and CDR2: DFQATT, SNEGSKA (reference sequence). Germline trimming cut 8 bases from V and 0 bases from J; bases unmatched to any gene: 10. The CDR3 length is 15 residues. The sequenced CDR3 bases are TGCAGTACCCGGACAGGGGGGTACTACTCCTACGAG. It yields the protein CSTRTGGYYSYE. The complete CDR3 sequence is CSTRTGGYYSYEQYF.

Many counts were recorded for this clone. The read is 3 residues too short to cover the CDR3 end, so that end is filled in from the germline J gene. The chain combines TRBV20-1 with TRBJ1-3; D might be TRBD1 (5 bases). CDR1 and CDR2 from the germline V gene are DFQATT and SNEGSKA (reference sequence). V shed 1 base and J shed 2 bases, with 9 bases lying between them. The CDR3 runs 14 residues. CDR3 in amino acids: CSARAGVAGNTIYF. The DNA read from the CDR3 is TGCAGTGCTAGAGCGGGGGTCGCTGGAAACACC.

This clone has at least ten counts. The read finishes 3 residues shy of the CDR3 end, and the germline J gene is used to complete it. The gene calls are TRBV2 and TRBJ2-5; possibly TRBD1 for D (6 bases). V was cut by 6 bases and J by 5 bases, with 19 bases left in between. Germline V gene lookup returns CDR1 SNHLY and CDR2 FYNNEI. The CDR3 has 15 amino acids. CDR3 DNA (partial): TGTGCCAGCAGCGGACCTACAGGGCCAAGGGAGACC. Translated: CASSGPTGPRET. The full CDR3 sequence reads CASSGPTGPRETQYF.

Note on this clone: From the germline J gene comes the end of the CDR3, since the read stops 3 residues before it. The J gene is TRBJ2-7, the V gene TRBV7-6; tentatively, D is TRBD2 (7 bases). V gave up 2 bases and J gave up 6 bases, with 20 bases separating them. In germline, CDR1 is SGHVS, CDR2 FNYEAQ. This CDR3 has 16 amino acids. CDR3 in amino acids: CASSLLGEGAGAEQYF. CDR3 DNA (partial): TGTGCCAGCAGCTTACTCGGGGAGGGCGCGGGGGCCGAG.

This clone was counted at least ten times. Read data end 3 residues before the CDR3 end; the end is taken from the germline J gene. The chain is built from TRBV30 and TRBJ2-3; possibly TRBD2 for D (5 bases). Trimming pared 8 bases from V and 4 bases from J, leaving 16 bases between. The CDR3 is 13 amino acids. Germline CDR1 and CDR2: GTSNPN and SVGIG (reference sequence). CDR3: CAGRIKAADTQYF. CDR3 DNA (partial): TGTGCCGGACGAATCAAAGCGGCAGATACG.

This clone was counted ten times or more. Read coverage stops 3 residues before the CDR3 terminus; the germline J gene supplies the remainder. The chain joins TRBV6-1 to TRBJ2-5; 8 bases align to TRBD1. Germline-derived CDR1 and CDR2 are MNHNS and SASEGT. The junction had 8 bases not matched to a gene; V was cut back by 4 bases and J by 4 bases. The CDR3 has 15 amino acids. The part of the CDR3 DNA that was read is TGTGCCAGCAGTGGGGCAGGGGGCTGGAGAGAGACC. Its translation is CASSGAGGWRET. The full CDR3 is CASSGAGGWRETQYF.

The table lists this clone with many counts. The read ends 3 residues before the CDR3 terminus; that terminus is restored from the germline J gene. The chain carries TRBV7-8 and TRBJ1-5; D gene uncertain. This CDR3 contains 14 residues. CDR1 SGHVS and CDR2 FQNEAQ come from the germline V gene. Trimming took off 0 bases at V and 1 base at J, with 4 bases between the two ends. CDR3 amino acids: CASSLAGSNQPQHF. The CDR3 bases that were read are TGTGCCAGCAGCTTAGCAGGGAGCAATCAGCCC.

This clone was detected a few times. The read finishes 3 residues shy of the CDR3 end, and the germline J gene is used to complete it. This rearrangement joins TRBV7-2 to TRBJ2-4; maybe TRBD1 (5 bases). This CDR3 is 12 amino acids long. Per germline, CDR1 SGHTA and CDR2 FQGNSA. Incomplete CDR3 DNA: TGTGCCAGCAGCTTAAACAGGAATGGT. Translated: CASSLNRNG. The full CDR3 sequence reads CASSLNRNGQYF.

This clone was picked up many times. Coverage ceases 3 residues before the CDR3 finishes, and the germline J gene fills in the end. The V and J genes are TRBV5-6 and TRBJ2-3; TRBD2 matches at 9 bases. This CDR3 has 15 residues. Germline V gene data show CDR1 as SGHDT and CDR2 as YYEEEE. The J segment lost 6 bases and the V segment lost 1 base, leaving 6 bases of the junction unmatched. CDR3 DNA (partial): TGTGCCAGCAGCTTGCCCCTAGCGGGGCCGGATACG. This codes for CASSLPLAGPDT. The whole CDR3 protein reads CASSLPLAGPDTQYF.

This clone was seen repeatedly, ten times or more. CDR3 protein: CSAIRGETQYF. The part of the CDR3 DNA that was read is TGCAGTGCTATCAGGGGGGAGACC. V gene TRBV20-1 combines with J gene TRBJ2-5, with TRBD1 matching 7 bases. The CDR3 is cut off 3 residues early in the read; its end comes from the germline J gene. Germline trimming cut 4 bases from V and 5 bases from J; bases unmatched to any gene: 1. Per the germline V gene, CDR1 is DFQATT and CDR2 is SNEGSKA (reference sequence). This CDR3 has 11 amino acids.

Of note for this clone: The sequence runs out 3 residues before the end of the CDR3; the remainder is reconstructed from the germline J gene. The genes are TRBV2 and TRBJ1-2, with a tentative D call TRBD1 (5 bases). Germline assignment: CDR1 SNHLY and CDR2 FYNNEI. The germline V and J ends were trimmed by 4 bases and 5 bases, with 11 bases remaining between them. The CDR3 is made up of 13 amino acids. CDR3 bases read: TGTGCCAGCAGTGGGATAGGGGAGTATGGC. Translation gives CASSGIGEYG. The complete CDR3 sequence is CASSGIGEYGYTF.

Concerning this clone: The read falls 3 residues short of the CDR3 end, and the missing part is taken from the germline J gene. The chain carries TRBV2 and TRBJ1-2; TRBD1 might be the D (5 bases). CDR1 is SNHLY and CDR2 is FYNNEI in the germline V gene. The V gene lost 3 bases and the J gene lost 7 bases, with 15 bases spanning the gap. The CDR3 consists of 14 residues. This CDR3 reads CASSDPPGISGYTF. The sequenced CDR3 bases are TGTGCCAGCAGTGACCCCCCAGGGATCAGTGGC.

This clone was detected many times. The CDR3 is cut off 3 residues early in the read; its end comes from the germline J gene. This chain uses TRBV6-7 with TRBJ2-7; 10 bases line up with TRBD1. TRBV6-7 counts as an open reading frame of uncertain function. The V segment lost 6 bases and the J segment 4 bases; nucleotides outside the gene matches: 15. The CDR3 totals 17 residues. CDR3: CASSFTPHRDRGYEQYF. The sequenced CDR3 bases are TGTGCCAGCAGCTTTACCCCCCACCGGGACAGGGGATACGAG.

This clone was recorded a few times. With the read ending 3 residues before the CDR3 end, the germline J gene is used to fill in that end. This sequence joins TRBV18 and TRBJ1-5, with TRBD1 matching over 7 bases. This CDR3 is 14 amino acids long. The germline gives CDR1 KGHSH, CDR2 LQKENI. J gave up 3 bases and V 6 bases, and 5 bases lay outside the gene matches. The sequenced part of the CDR3 DNA is TGTGCCAGCTCGTCGACAGGGCCCAATCAGCCC. Residues: CASSSTGPNQP. The CDR3 as a whole reads CASSSTGPNQPQHF.

This clone was seen a handful of times. Sequencing ends 3 residues short of the CDR3 end; the germline J gene provides the rest. The V call is TRBV30, the J call TRBJ1-4, with 9 bases identical to TRBD1. Trimming removed 5 bases from V and 8 bases from J; junction bases left unmatched: 6. Per germline, CDR1 GTSNPN and CDR2 SVGIG (reference sequence). CDR3 length: 13 residues. CDR3 region: CAWGGQGWEKLFF. CDR3 DNA (partial): TGTGCCTGGGGGGGACAGGGATGGGAAAAA. Full variable domain (missing parts from reference TRBV30 and TRBJ1-4): SQTIHQWPATLVQPVGSPLSLECTVEGTSNPNLYWYRQAAGRGLQLLFYSVGIGQISSEVPQNLSASRPQDRQFILSSKKLLLSDSGFYLCAWGGQGWEKLFFGSGTQLSVL.